One T cell receptor (beta chain) is described in this entry. The antigen remains unidentified. The germline CDR1 and CDR2 sequences are MNHEY and SMNVEV (reference sequence). V lost 0 bases to trimming and J lost 10 bases, with 3 bases between them. This CDR3 region has 10 residues. Produced via immunoSEQ multiplex PCR; TCRdb's table is partial and in-frame only. In the table there are about 160,000 clones, approximately 80% of which are singletons. The source of the sample is a study of cytotoxic CD8 clonotypes in ibrutinib-treated CLL. Study overall: Response samples were taken after a median of approximately 11 months on treatment, range 6 to 36.

Study conclusions and caveats: Stable or contracted on treatment, public clonotypes were also uncommon.

The J gene is TRBJ2-5, the V gene TRBV27, with D hard to call. This clonotype was obtained from a human donor with chronic lymphocytic leukemia. The sample was PBMCs, taken after 12 months of ibrutinib treatment. The CDR3 reads CASSLSGQYF. CDR3 nucleotides: TGTGCCAGCAGTTTATCAGGCCAGTACTTC.